This T cell receptor (beta chain) was identified in a study of cytotoxic CD8 clonotypes in ibrutinib-treated CLL. For the study at large: Sample averages reached hundreds of thousands of productive templates and over 85,000 productive rearrangements.

Notes on this clone: The antigen remains undetermined.

Findings of the study overall: Clonality, elevated at ibrutinib response, dropped back toward baseline at progression. Clonotypes that were public were uncommon, and they contracted or stayed stable on treatment.

Per germline, CDR1 SGDLS and CDR2 YYNGEE. CDR3 length equals 13 residues. Trimming left V 5 bases short and J 3 bases short, with 12 bases between. TCRdb's table, derived via immunoSEQ multiplex PCR, lists solely in-frame clones and lacks some. This sample has 330,000 or so clones, with 60% to 80% found just once. Sequences were derived from PBMCs, sampled after 36 months of ibrutinib treatment. The clonotype was recovered from a human donor with chronic lymphocytic leukemia. V is TRBV9 and J is TRBJ2-7, with D possibly being TRBD1 (6 bases). DNA for the CDR3: TGTGCCAGCAGTGGGGGCGGCGGCTACGAGCAGTACTTC. As protein: CASSGGGGYEQYF.